The 8 T cell receptor beta chains below come from one sample, sequenced in a study of shared clonotypes between healthy human individuals. TCRdb's table, derived via immunoSEQ multiplex PCR, lists solely in-frame clones and lacks some. This sample has a few hundred thousand clones, with around 78% found just once. The sequenced sample was PBMCs. Receptors were obtained from a woman aged 40 to 50 in good health. Some clones in this sample may be carry-over from other donors' samples.

This clone was seen more than once but under ten times. V is TRBV6-6 and J is TRBJ1-1; 11 positions agree with TRBD1. The V gene end was trimmed by 2 bases and the J gene end by 4 bases; junction bases not matched to a gene: 3. The CDR3 covers 15 residues. CDR1 is MNHNY, CDR2 SVGAGI, per germline (reference sequence). DNA of the CDR3: TGTGCCAGCAGTTACCAAGGACAGGGGGCCACTGAAGCTTTCTTT. This encodes CASSYQGQGATEAFF.

The V call is TRBV5-4, the J call TRBJ2-2; 8 bases fit TRBD1. Germline V gene data show CDR1 as SGHNT and CDR2 as YYREEE (reference sequence). This CDR3 has 15 amino acids. The J segment lost 7 bases and the V segment lost 4 bases, leaving 9 bases of the junction unmatched. CDR3 nucleotides: TGTGCCAGCAGCCCATACAGGGGGTTCGGCGGGGAGCTGTTTTTT. Amino acids: CASSPYRGFGGELFF.

This clone was seen a single time. Different DNA sequences within this sample yield the same CDR3. The gene calls are TRBV18 and TRBJ1-5; TRBD1 might be the D (5 bases). The V end lost 3 bases, the J end lost 0 bases, and 9 bases lay between the germline ends. The CDR3 has 15 amino acids. Germline V gives CDR1 KGHSH, CDR2 LQKENI. CDR3 in amino acids: CASSPQGLSNQPQHF. CDR3 DNA: TGTGCCAGCTCACCTCAGGGACTTAGCAATCAGCCCCAGCATTTT. Supplemented by reference TRBV18 and TRBJ1-5, the full variable domain reads NAGVMQNPRHLVRRRGQEARLRCSPMKGHSHVYWYRQLPEEGLKFMVYLQKENIIDESGMPKERFSAEFPKEGPSILRIQQVVRGDSAAYFCASSPQGLSNQPQHFGDGTRLSIL.

The CDR3: CASSVGRGGVYEQYF. The CDR3 nucleotides read TGTGCCAGCAGCGTAGGTCGGGGGGGAGTCTACGAGCAGTACTTC. The V gene is TRBV9, the J gene TRBJ2-7; the match to TRBD2 covers 8 bases. V lost 0 bases to trimming and J lost 3 bases; unmatched junction nucleotides: 5. There are 15 residues in the CDR3. Germline loops: CDR1 SGDLS, CDR2 YYNGEE.

The rearrangement links TRBV15 to TRBJ2-7; TRBD2 agrees at 8 bases. The germline CDR1 and CDR2 sequences are LNHNV and YYDKDF (reference sequence). This CDR3 comprises 17 residues. V was clipped by 8 bases and J by 0 bases; unmatched bases: 15. CDR3 amino acids: CATAPPAGGPSSYEQYF. For the CDR3, the DNA is TGTGCCACCGCCCCCCCGGCGGGAGGTCCGAGCTCCTACGAGCAGTACTTC.

The chain couples TRBV5-1 to TRBJ2-2; D remains unclear. V lost 1 base to trimming and J lost 2 bases, with 9 bases between them. The CDR3 is made up of 15 amino acids. Germline values: CDR1 SGHRS, CDR2 YFSETQ. The DNA of the CDR3 is TGCGCCAGCAGCTTGATCAGCTTAAACACCGGGGAGCTGTTTTTT. This sequence encodes CASSLISLNTGELFF.

Points on this clone: The same CDR3 can be traced to other DNA sequences in this sample. The V call is TRBV9, the J call TRBJ2-2; D possibly matches TRBD1 or TRBD2 (6 bases each). The germline V gene encodes CDR1 SGDLS and CDR2 YYNGEE. Trimming shortened V by 2 bases and J by 4 bases, and 9 bases separated the two germline ends. This CDR3 contains 14 residues. In DNA form, the CDR3 reads TGTGCCAGCAGCGTCGGGGGCGGCACCGGGGAGCTGTTTTTT. Its translation is CASSVGGGTGELFF.

The V and J genes are TRBV4-1 and TRBJ2-2; D gene uncertain. In germline, CDR1 is MGHRA, CDR2 YSYEKL. The CDR3 contains 13 residues. Trimming cost V 0 bases and J 6 bases, with 5 bases left between them. The CDR3, as DNA: TGCGCCAGCAGCCAAGACAGGCCCGGGGAGCTGTTTTTT. Protein product: CASSQDRPGELFF.